This T cell receptor (beta chain) stems from a study of T cells in Graves' hyperthyroidism and ophthalmopathy. Uncontrolled infection, other autoimmune disease, pregnancy or lactation disqualified patients from enrolment. Clinicians diagnosed patients from clinical symptoms, serum thyroxine and TRAb, thyroid ultrasound and orbital computed tomography. The CDR3 spans 12 residues. Germline V gene data show CDR1 as MNHNS and CDR2 as SASEGT. Trimming stripped 6 bases from V and 3 bases from J, with 5 bases between. Researchers amplified the TCR beta CDR3 regions from RNA transcripts. The HTBI primer set drove a first-round RT-PCR of the TCR CDR3. MiXCR, applied by TCRdb to the multiplex PCR reads, yields one record per CDR3 protein. Of around 380,000 distinct CDR3 sequences in the sample, 13% are singletons; the top ten hold more than 20%.

The chain couples TRBV6-1 to TRBJ2-2; D is uncertain. The origin of this receptor is a man younger than 40 with Graves' hyperthyroidism that later progressed to Graves' ophthalmopathy. Sample: blood. The CDR3 region is CASRGYTGELFF. The CDR3 DNA sequence: TGTGCCAGCAGGGGCTACACCGGGGAGCTGTTTTTT.